This T cell receptor beta chain was recorded in a study of tumor-infiltrating lymphocytes in localized non-small cell lung cancer. The CDR3 sequence is 13 residues long. V was clipped by 5 bases and J by 5 bases, with 12 bases between them. Germline lookup yields CDR1 PRHDT and CDR2 FYEKMQ (reference sequence). Generated by immunoSEQ multiplex PCR, the TCRdb table keeps only in-frame clones and is missing some. The sample has about 12,000 clones; under 90% are singletons. This receptor was identified in a human donor with non-small cell lung cancer. The chain uses TRBV13 and TRBJ1-1; perhaps TRBD1 as D (5 bases). Specimen: lung tumor tissue. CDR3 nucleotides: TGTGCCAGCAGCCTCAGACGGGGGACTGAAGCTTTCTTT. As protein: CASSLRRGTEAFF.